A single sample is the source of the 14 T cell receptor beta chains below, sequenced in a study of blood T cell repertoires in COVID-19 (TCRdb year 2020). Libraries came from the immunoSEQ multiplex PCR assay. The clones in this table, taken by TCRdb from immuneACCESS, are in-frame only. Not every clone is retained; where verified, under half of the shortfall comes from an unresolved V gene, and the cause of the rest is unknown. This sample gives a few hundred thousand clones in total; 87% of them show up just once. The ten most abundant clones make up approximately 1.9% of the sample. Sequenced material: PBMCs or T cells enriched from blood (not recorded which). These receptors came from a man aged 35-49 years in a cohort exposed to, infected with or recovered from COVID-19 (not recorded which).

The rearrangement joins TRBV5-4 to TRBJ2-3; TRBD1 agrees at 8 bases. The CDR3 loop spans 16 amino acids. Losses at the gene ends were 4 bases for V and 3 bases for J; bases not matched to a gene: 10. CDR1 and CDR2 (germline): SGHNT, YYREEE (reference sequence). CDR3 residues: CASSRGDRFGTDTQYF. The CDR3 DNA reads TGTGCCAGCAGCCGAGGGGACAGGTTTGGGACAGATACGCAGTATTTT.

The genes are TRBV2 and TRBJ1-1, with D tentatively TRBD1 (5 bases). CDR3 size: 13 residues. Germline assignment: CDR1 SNHLY and CDR2 FYNNEI. V was shortened by 10 bases and J by 1 base, with 13 bases between the two germline ends. The DNA for the CDR3 is TGTGCCACCAGGTTGGGGGGGAACACTGAAGCTTTCTTT. This translates into CATRLGGNTEAFF.

This clone was observed at least ten times. J is TRBJ2-1 and V is TRBV9, with TRBD2 matching over 12 bases. Per germline, CDR1 SGDLS and CDR2 YYNGEE. The CDR3 has 16 amino acids. The V segment lost 0 bases and the J segment 9 bases; nucleotides outside the gene matches: 7. CDR3 residues: CASSVDWTSGIVEQFF. The DNA for the CDR3 is TGTGCCAGCAGCGTAGATTGGACTAGCGGGATAGTTGAGCAGTTCTTC.

The V call is TRBV28, the J call TRBJ1-3; a weak D match, TRBD1 (6 bases). The germline CDR1 and CDR2 sequences are MDHEN and SYDVKM. V lost 6 bases to trimming and J lost 1 base, with 16 bases between them. The CDR3 runs to 16 residues. CDR3 sequence reads: CASRDRGVGSGNTIYF. CDR3 in DNA: TGTGCCAGCAGGGACAGAGGGGTGGGATCTGGAAACACCATATATTTT.

CDR3 bases: TGCGCCAGCAGTCGGGGAGGGACGAGCAATCAGCCCCAGCATTTT. This gives the protein CASSRGGTSNQPQHF. This chain joins TRBV23-1 and TRBJ1-5; TRBD1 is a possible D gene (5 bases). TRBV23-1 has ORF status, its function being uncertain. Between the trimmed V and J ends, which lost 4 bases and 1 base, there was a span of 11 bases. CDR3 length: 15 amino acids.

For the CDR3, the DNA is TGTGCCAGCAGCGCATCTCCTGGGACAGGGGTTTACGAGCAGTACTTC. It translates to CASSASPGTGVYEQYF. The chain has TRBV9 and TRBJ2-7; 10 bases line up with TRBD1. CDR1 SGDLS and CDR2 YYNGEE come from the germline V gene. This CDR3 region has 16 residues. Trimming removed 3 bases from V and 4 bases from J; junction bases left unmatched: 10.

The rearrangement uses TRBV19 and TRBJ2-1; TRBD2 aligns across 10 bases. The CDR3 is made up of 14 amino acids. V lost 6 bases, J lost 5 bases, and 4 bases stayed unmatched. The germline gives CDR1 LNHDA, CDR2 SQIVND (reference sequence). The DNA for the CDR3 is TGTGCCAGTAGGGGACTAGCGAACCACAATGAGCAGTTCTTC. It is translated as CASRGLANHNEQFF. Complete variable domain (other parts from reference TRBV19 and TRBJ2-1): DGGITQSPKYLFRKEGQNVTLSCEQNLNHDAMYWYRQDPGQGLRLIYYSQIVNDFQKGDIAEGYSVSREKKESFPLTVTSAQKNPTAFYLCASRGLANHNEQFFGPGTRLTVL.

This chain's CDR3 is CASTWAQNTEAFF. CDR3 bases: TGTGCCAGCACCTGGGCCCAGAACACTGAAGCTTTCTTT. The chain couples TRBV28 to TRBJ1-1; no definite D call. CDR3 length equals 13 residues. Trimming stripped 7 bases from V and 1 base from J, with 10 bases between. CDR1 and CDR2 from the germline V gene are MDHEN and SYDVKM.

The chain combines TRBV10-2 with TRBJ2-3, with 7 bases aligning to TRBD2. J was trimmed by 1 base and V by 2 bases; bases with no gene match: 6. The CDR3 totals 16 residues. Germline V gene data show CDR1 as WSHSY and CDR2 as SAAADI. This chain's CDR3 is CASSEAREGGTDTQYF. The CDR3 DNA sequence: TGCGCCAGCAGTGAGGCCAGGGAGGGAGGCACAGATACGCAGTATTTT.

This chain links TRBV7-6 with TRBJ1-6; D possibly corresponds to TRBD1 (6 bases). Germline V lookup: CDR1 SGHVS, CDR2 FNYEAQ. The CDR3 runs 15 residues. V was clipped by 5 bases and J by 7 bases, with 15 bases between them. The CDR3 DNA reads as TGTGCCAGCAGCGGCCGGGACAAGGAAAATTCACCCCTCCACTTT. This translates into CASSGRDKENSPLHF.

This clone was counted a few times. V is TRBV28 and J is TRBJ2-1; 9 bases match TRBD2. Trimming took 5 bases from V and 6 from J; bases not matched to a gene: 11. The CDR3 extends over 16 amino acids. CDR1 and CDR2 from the germline V gene are MDHEN and SYDVKM. The CDR3 DNA sequence: TGTGCCAGCAGTCTCTCGGGGCTAGCGGGGCCCAATGAGCAGTTCTTC. Translating gives CASSLSGLAGPNEQFF.

Comment on this clone: Additional DNA sequences in this sample encode the identical CDR3. The chain is built from TRBV9 and TRBJ2-1; TRBD2 agrees at 7 bases. The length of the CDR3 is 16 residues. Germline loops: CDR1 SGDLS, CDR2 YYNGEE. V lost 1 base and J lost 0; bases outside the gene matches: 4. In DNA, the CDR3 is TGTGCCAGCAGCGTATCAGCGGGGAGCTCCTACAATGAGCAGTTCTTC. It codes for CASSVSAGSSYNEQFF.

The rearrangement uses TRBV6-5 and TRBJ2-2; 8 bases are a match to TRBD2. From germline, CDR1 is MNHEY and CDR2 SVGAGI. The CDR3 runs to 14 residues. J lost 6 bases, V lost 7 bases, and 7 bases had no gene match. The CDR3 sequence is CASNFGRASGELFF. CDR3 sequence (DNA): TGTGCCAGCAATTTCGGGAGGGCCTCCGGGGAGCTGTTTTTT.

This clone was observed once. V usage is TRBV30 and J usage is TRBJ2-2; 10 nucleotides agree with TRBD2. V gave up 2 bases and J gave up 2 bases; unmatched junction bases: 5. Germline V CDR1 and CDR2: GTSNPN, SVGIG (reference sequence). The CDR3 extends over 16 amino acids. The CDR3 spells CAWSLRTSGNTGELFF. The CDR3 DNA reads TGTGCCTGGAGTCTCCGGACTAGCGGAAACACCGGGGAGCTGTTTTTT.